The T cell receptor beta chain described here comes from a study of T cells after yellow fever vaccination. Study at large: Fractions containing few cells were prepared with SMART-Seq v4 Ultra Low Input. Whole-study results and caveats: Abundant bulk-population clonotypes could contaminate the FACS-sorted repertoires.

In germline, CDR1 is DFQATT, CDR2 SNEGSKA (reference sequence). The V and J ends lost 3 bases and 7 bases respectively, with 13 bases between them. The CDR3 totals 14 residues. This clonotype was seen ten or more times. The target antigen is unknown. Template switching with 5'RACE generated the TCR cDNA and added a universal primer site and UMIs. Via MiXCR, TCRdb re-called the 5' RACE reads, giving one row per CDR3 protein. The table has about 310,000 distinct CDR3 sequences, approximately 3.8% seen once. The chain uses TRBV20-1 and TRBJ1-6, with no clear D. The receptor comes from a man aged 18 to 29 who received the YFV17D yellow fever vaccine. The material was PBMCs, obtained on the day of the yellow fever booster vaccination. CDR3 DNA sequence: TGCAGTGCTAGGAGTGGGCATAGGAATTCACCCCTCCACTTT. Amino acids: CSARSGHRNSPLHF.